This entry features one TCR beta chain sequence. Which antigen it targets is not known. The input lacks base qualities; no much larger clone sits a single base away. The data are from a study of blood T cell repertoires in COVID-19 (dated by TCRdb to the early 2020s). At the level of the whole study: Collaborator samples came from the United States, Italy and Spain and covered acute and convalescent phases of COVID-19. The prospective study material was composed of cDNA or gDNA derived from T cells, B-cell-depleted T cells, or PBMCs. Subjects who had been exposed to COVID-19, were actively infected with it, or had recovered from it provided the deeply sampled blood TCRbeta repertoires that made up the dataset. The repertoires were made available in a free public database intended to serve as a resource for research on the immune response to SARS-CoV-2. Samples came from the ongoing ImmuneRACE study (first 160 participants) plus 1,254 subjects from 6 global collaborators. A de-identified subject ID, COVID-19 status, age in years and sex were almost always included in the sample metadata. Where HLA class I and class II types were available, the types were taken from metadata supplied by the sample provider, not from assay-based typing. The investigation overall reported the following: The amount of clinical and demographic metadata varied by source and participant and was provided uncurated.

V lost 5 bases and J lost 0 bases; the stretch between them is 8 bases long. Counted from cysteine to phenylalanine, this CDR3 has 14 amino acids. Here the CDR3 DNA is all that survives: 42 bases in frame from base 1. CDR1 MNHEY and CDR2 SVGAGI were looked up in the germline V gene. At one collaborating source in Seattle, patients were enrolled during active infection and were followed longitudinally through the course of disease. Whole blood was collected in K2EDTA tubes by collaborating institutions according to the institutions' own protocols. Collaborator samples were shipped for TCRbeta analysis as frozen whole blood, isolated PBMCs, or DNA extracted from either sample type. TCRbeta CDR3 regions were amplified from genomic DNA using the immunoSEQ Assay, a bias-controlled multiplex PCR. The original methods were these. The number of nucleated cells in each sample was estimated from the amplification of reference gene primers within the assay. To quantify the absolute abundance of each unique TCRbeta CDR3 rearrangement, sequence reads were collapsed and filtered. For each sample, productive Simpson clonality was calculated as the square root of Simpson's diversity index across productive rearrangements. In TCRdb, the immuneACCESS table is reduced to in-frame sequences with V and J assigned. These tables do not hold every clone; where another copy was compared, an unresolved V gene accounts for under half, and the others remain unexplained. D and trimming come from the DNA, and the V and J calls and clone size come from that table. In all, the sample holds more than 65,000 clones, and about 83% of those were seen once. The ten largest clones take up around 7% of the sample.

The clonotype comes from a man aged 25-40 years with COVID-19, enrolled during active disease. The rearrangement joined TRBV6-5 to TRBJ1-5; TRBD1 could be the D gene, as 5 bases match. The sequenced sample was peripheral blood. The CDR3 protein sequence reads: CASSRGYSNQPQHF. The base sequence is TGTGCCAGCAGTCGGGGGTATAGCAATCAGCCCCAGCATTTT.